The source of this T cell receptor beta chain is a study of identical twins' blood T cells. A single record per CDR3 protein comes from TCRdb applying MiXCR to the 5' RACE reads. The profile shows 350,000 to 450,000 distinct CDR3 sequences, more than 25% of them singletons. Germline V CDR1 and CDR2: MNHNY, SVGAGI (reference sequence). The CDR3 length is 17 residues. Trimming removed 8 bases at V and 4 bases at J, with 26 bases between. The sequence came from a woman aged 18-49 years in good health. Material: PBMCs. This sequence joins TRBV6-6 and TRBJ1-1; D might be TRBD1 (6 bases). CDR3 DNA: TGTGCCAGCGGATACGGGGGGGGGGGCCTTGATACCACTGAAGCTTTCTTT. It specifies CASGYGGGGLDTTEAFF.